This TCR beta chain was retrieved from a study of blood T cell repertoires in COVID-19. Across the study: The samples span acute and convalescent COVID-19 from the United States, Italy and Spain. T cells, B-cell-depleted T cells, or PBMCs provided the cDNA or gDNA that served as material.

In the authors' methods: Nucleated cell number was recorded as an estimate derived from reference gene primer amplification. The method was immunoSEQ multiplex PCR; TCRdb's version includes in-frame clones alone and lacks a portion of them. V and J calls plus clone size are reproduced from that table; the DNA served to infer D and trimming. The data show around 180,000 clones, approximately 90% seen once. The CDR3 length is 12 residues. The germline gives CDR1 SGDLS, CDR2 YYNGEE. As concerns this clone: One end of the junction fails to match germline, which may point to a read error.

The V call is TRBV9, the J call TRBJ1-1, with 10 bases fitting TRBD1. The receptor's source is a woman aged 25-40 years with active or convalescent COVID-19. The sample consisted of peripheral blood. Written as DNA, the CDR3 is TGTGCCAGCAGCACGTCGACAGGGGGCATGGTCTTT. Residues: CASSTSTGGMVF.